Relative to its sample, the clone carrying this T cell receptor (beta chain) is medium-sized. Its antigen is currently unknown. The data belong to a study of T cell responses to AZD1222 COVID-19 vaccine. General study points: Donors were chiefly white British, with a greater number of females, and clonal diversity was perhaps underestimated.

The CDR3 is made up of 14 amino acids. Germline CDR1 is ENHRY and CDR2 is SYGVKD. The V end was cut by 3 bases, the J end by 3 bases, with 12 bases between. Assay: immunoSEQ multiplex PCR; the TCRdb copy retains only in-frame clones and omits some. This sample has about 66,000 clones; more than 75% occur once, and the top ten carry more than 4%. The clonotype originates from an adult who received the MenACWY meningococcal vaccine as a control. J is TRBJ2-7 and V is TRBV10-3; no firm D call. The sequencing here drew on peripheral blood, taken 28 days after the second dose of the MenACWY control vaccine. The chain's CDR3 is CAISESTAFYEQYF. CDR3 DNA: TGTGCCATCAGTGAATCCACGGCATTCTACGAGCAGTACTTC.